These 9 T cell receptor beta chains were all obtained from the same sample, sequenced in a study of PD-L1 blockade in urothelial cancer. The sample's time point: peripheral blood 6 weeks after treatment start. Sequencing was performed with immunoSEQ multiplex PCR; in TCRdb, only in-frame clones are kept and a portion is missing. Among roughly 120,000 clones listed, 85% to 90% were seen once. This material consisted of PBMCs, taken around atezolizumab (anti-PD-L1) treatment. All receptors derive from a man aged 55 to 69 with urothelial cancer.

This clone came up a few times. The rearrangement links TRBV2 to TRBJ1-5, with D tentatively TRBD1 (5 bases). Germline V gene data show CDR1 as SNHLY and CDR2 as FYNNEI. With 7 bases removed from V and 5 bases from J, the gap between germline ends came to 9 bases. The CDR3 contains 12 residues. The CDR3 DNA reads as TGTGCCAGCACAGGGCACCATCAGCCCCAGCATTTT. Translating gives CASTGHHQPQHF.

The chain combines TRBV28 with TRBJ1-1; D is possibly TRBD1 (5 bases). The CDR3 totals 14 residues. The germline V gene has CDR1 MDHEN and CDR2 SYDVKM. V lost 3 bases, J lost 7 bases, and 15 bases lay in between. The CDR3 sequence: CASSLGRARGEAFF. Here the CDR3 DNA reads TGTGCCAGCAGTTTGGGCAGGGCGAGAGGTGAAGCTTTCTTT.

The CDR3 is CASSEQSSGTDTQYF. The CDR3 nucleotides read TGTGCCAGCAGTGAACAGTCTAGCGGCACAGATACGCAGTATTTT. The chain employs TRBV6-1 and TRBJ2-3; possibly TRBD2 for D (6 bases). This CDR3 has 15 residues. Trimming shortened V by 2 bases and J by 1 base, and 10 bases separated the two germline ends. Germline V lookup: CDR1 MNHNS, CDR2 SASEGT.

J is TRBJ2-5 and V is TRBV10-3; D remains unclear. The DNA end is more similar to TRBJ2-7, so the J call may be wrong. Germline assignment: CDR1 ENHRY and CDR2 SYGVKD. The CDR3 totals 12 residues. The CDR3 DNA sequence: TGTGCCATCAGTGAGTTGGACTACGAGCAGTACTTC. It yields the protein CAISELDYEQYF.

The V gene is TRBV6-6, the J gene TRBJ1-2; TRBD1 agrees at 9 bases. The CDR3 has 15 amino acids. The V and J ends lost 0 bases and 8 bases, in that order; junction bases with no gene match: 7. Germline V gives CDR1 MNHNY, CDR2 SVGAGI (reference sequence). The CDR3 loop reads CASSYSVQGANGYTF. For the CDR3, the DNA is TGTGCCAGCAGTTACTCCGTACAGGGGGCGAACGGCTACACCTTC.

V usage is TRBV9 and J usage is TRBJ1-2; possible D gene TRBD1, 5 bases. V was trimmed by 4 bases and J by 8 bases, leaving 21 bases between them. CDR3 length: 15 residues. The germline CDR1 and CDR2 sequences are SGDLS and YYNGEE. CDR3: CASSRSWGLTEGYTF. The CDR3 nucleotides read TGTGCCAGCAGCCGGAGCTGGGGCCTAACTGAGGGCTACACCTTC.

This chain uses TRBV25-1 with TRBJ2-5, with D tentatively TRBD2 (5 bases). Trimming pared 3 bases from V and 5 bases from J, leaving 13 bases between. The CDR3 has 14 amino acids. Germline values: CDR1 MGHDK, CDR2 SYGVNS. As DNA, the CDR3 is TGTGCCAGCAGTGAGGGGAGACGGTCGGAGACCCAGTACTTC. It yields the protein CASSEGRRSETQYF.

The chain joins TRBV10-1 to TRBJ2-2, with D unresolved. V lost 1 base to trimming and J lost 5 bases, with 8 bases between them. Per the germline V gene, CDR1 is WNHNN and CDR2 is SYGVQD (reference sequence). The CDR3 extends over 14 amino acids. Here the CDR3 DNA reads TGCGCCAGCAGTGAGTACAATGTGACCGGGGAGCTGTTTTTT. Its translation: CASSEYNVTGELFF.

This clone appeared a few times. The V gene is TRBV2, the J gene TRBJ2-7; D is possibly TRBD2 (5 bases). The V gene's germline CDR1 is SNHLY and CDR2 FYNNEI. There are 15 residues in the CDR3. The V end lost 2 bases, the J end lost 7 bases, and 18 bases lay between the germline ends. The CDR3 is CASSELAFPTREQYF. The CDR3 nucleotides are TGTGCCAGCAGTGAACTAGCTTTTCCCACAAGGGAGCAGTACTTC.